Listed below are T cell receptor beta chains from one sample, sequenced in a study of cytomegalovirus exposure and HLA in healthy donors. Sequencing used immunoSEQ multiplex PCR; TCRdb keeps in-frame clones, though not all of them. The table lists about 120,000 clones, 77% of them singletons, with roughly 11% in the top ten. The specimen sequenced was PBMCs. These receptors came from a man aged 40-50 years in good health and CMV-seropositive. Each CDR3 is given with its conserved first and last residue.

J: TRBJ2-5; V: TRBV19; CDR3: CASTPGGVETQYF
J: TRBJ2-2; V: TRBV27; CDR3: CASSLLDSQWNTGELFF
J: TRBJ2-2; V: TRBV21-1; CDR3: CASSKDRGTGELFF
J: TRBJ2-1; V: TRBV5-1; CDR3: CASSLGGAYNEQFF
J: TRBJ2-1; V: TRBV18; CDR3: CASSPQGLAGGNEQFF
J: TRBJ1-2; V: TRBV4-3; CDR3: CASSQESSYGYTF
J: TRBJ2-1; V: TRBV11-3; CDR3: CASSLVSSGGGNEQFF
J: TRBJ2-3; V: TRBV5-4; CDR3: CASSGDRETSTDTQYF
J: TRBJ1-1; V: TRBV15; CDR3: CATSRASMNTEAFF
J: TRBJ1-5; V: TRBV4-1; CDR3: CASSQFGQPNQPQHF
J: TRBJ2-2; V: TRBV7-9; CDR3: CASSLVPQMIGELFF
J: -; V: TRBV29-1; CDR3: CSVEDSTGMNGEQYF
J: TRBJ2-5; V: TRBV5-6; CDR3: CASRSGVQGAVETQYF
J: TRBJ1-3; V: TRBV5-1; CDR3: CASSQRDRGRSGNTIYF
J: TRBJ1-1; V: TRBV27; CDR3: CASALWGPTGGRRDTEAFF
J: TRBJ1-1; V: TRBV7-9; CDR3: CASSPLRGKNTEAFF
J: TRBJ2-1; V: TRBV7-2; CDR3: CASRAGRGGINEQFF
J: TRBJ2-1; V: TRBV4-1; CDR3: CASSPPPTGSSYNEQFF
J: TRBJ2-2; V: TRBV5-1; CDR3: CASSLLTSGTNTGELFF
J: TRBJ1-6; V: TRBV28; CDR3: CASSSPGQYNSPLHF
J: TRBJ1-1; V: TRBV13; CDR3: CASSPRRRFRAFF
J: TRBJ1-4; V: TRBV19; CDR3: CASSRQGAVMMNEKLFF
J: TRBJ2-7; V: TRBV2; CDR3: CASSARDYEQYF
J: TRBJ2-7; V: TRBV7-9; CDR3: CASSLVMAGYEQYF
J: TRBJ1-1; V: TRBV5-4; CDR3: CASSYRVMNTEAFF
J: TRBJ1-6; V: TRBV28; CDR3: CASSIVAGSSYNSPLHF
J: TRBJ2-7; V: TRBV9; CDR3: CASSAPGTGDHEQYF
J: TRBJ1-5; V: TRBV11-2; CDR3: CASSSGTGASPQHF
J: TRBJ1-6; V: TRBV9; CDR3: CASSVRSRESPLHF
J: TRBJ2-3; V: TRBV19; CDR3: CASRPTGGSAGGTQYF
J: TRBJ2-1; V: TRBV6-5; CDR3: CASSYGTSGSYNEQFF
J: TRBJ1-5; V: TRBV10-3; CDR3: CAISEEDRQPQHF
J: TRBJ2-7; V: TRBV7-9; CDR3: CASSLETWDEQYF
J: TRBJ2-7; V: TRBV18; CDR3: CASSHKQGSPYEQYF
J: TRBJ2-7; V: TRBV4-1; CDR3: CASSQVGTGGYEQYF
J: TRBJ2-1; V: TRBV7-2; CDR3: CASSLAGSSSYNEQFF
J: TRBJ1-3; V: TRBV7-2; CDR3: CASSLVWQAGNTIYF
J: TRBJ2-1; V: TRBV7-9; CDR3: CASGGGGTLRNEQFF
J: TRBJ2-7; V: TRBV7-2; CDR3: CASSRVPAQTTYEQYF
J: TRBJ2-7; V: TRBV18; CDR3: CASSPGTGSPYEQYF
J: TRBJ1-4; V: TRBV28; CDR3: CASRRDRTTTNEKLFF
J: TRBJ2-1; V: TRBV7-9; CDR3: CASSSLAGGPGEQFF